This entry is about one T cell receptor beta chain. Its antigen remains unknown. The entry originates in a study of cytomegalovirus exposure and HLA in healthy donors. Findings and limits, study-wide: In an earlier analysis, in several hundred donors, most V segments appeared productive either ~87% or ~30% of the time. It was shown in a later analysis that HLA-associated TCR beta chains were more clonally expanded than other, equally common chains.

The PCR made use of 60 Vbeta and 13 Jbeta primers. This table comes from immunoSEQ multiplex PCR, and its TCRdb copy is limited to in-frame clones, with some not included. The data contain 58,000 or so clones, around 68% of them singletons. Germline-derived CDR1 and CDR2 are GTSNPN and SVGIG (reference sequence). Trimming stripped 1 base from V and 2 bases from J, with 6 bases between. The length of the CDR3 is 12 residues. The chain carries TRBV30 and TRBJ2-7; tentatively, D is TRBD2 (5 bases). This TCR came from a man in his fifties in good health and CMV-seropositive. Input material: PBMCs. The CDR3 sequence: CAWSAGTYEQYF. The DNA of the CDR3 is TGTGCCTGGAGTGCGGGGACCTACGAGCAGTACTTC.